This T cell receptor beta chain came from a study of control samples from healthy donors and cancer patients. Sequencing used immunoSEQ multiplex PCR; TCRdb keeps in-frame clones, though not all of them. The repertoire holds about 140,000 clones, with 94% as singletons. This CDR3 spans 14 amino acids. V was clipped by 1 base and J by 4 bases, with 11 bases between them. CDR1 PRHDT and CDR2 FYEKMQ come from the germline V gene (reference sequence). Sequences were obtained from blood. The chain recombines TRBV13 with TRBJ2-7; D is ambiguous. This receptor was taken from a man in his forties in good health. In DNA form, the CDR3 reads TGTGCCAGCAGCTTAGCCGGGCAGCCGTACGAGCAGTACTTC. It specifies CASSLAGQPYEQYF. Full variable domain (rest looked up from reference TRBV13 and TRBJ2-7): AAGVIQSPRHLIKEKRETATLKCYPIPRHDTVYWYQQGPGQDPQFLISFYEKMQSDKGSIPDRFSAQQFSDYHSELNMSSLELGDSALYFCASSLAGQPYEQYFGPGTRLTVT.